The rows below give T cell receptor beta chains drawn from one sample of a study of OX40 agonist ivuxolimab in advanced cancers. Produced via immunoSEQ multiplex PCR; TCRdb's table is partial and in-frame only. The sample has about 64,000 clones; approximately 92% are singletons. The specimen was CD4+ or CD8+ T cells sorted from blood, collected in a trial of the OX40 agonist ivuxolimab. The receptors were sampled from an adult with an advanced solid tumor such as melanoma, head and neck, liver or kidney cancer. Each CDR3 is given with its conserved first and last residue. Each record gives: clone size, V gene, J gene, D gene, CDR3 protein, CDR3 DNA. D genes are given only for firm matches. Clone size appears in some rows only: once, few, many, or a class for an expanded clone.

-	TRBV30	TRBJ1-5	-	CAWSVGQSNQPQHF	TGTGCCTGGAGTGTTGGACAGAGCAATCAGCCCCAGCATTTT
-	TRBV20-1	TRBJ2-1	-	CSARTPEGFF	TGCAGTGCTAGGACCCCCGAGGGCTTCTTC
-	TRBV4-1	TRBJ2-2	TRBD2	CASRWGGNTGELFF	TGCGCCAGCAGATGGGGGGGTAACACCGGGGAGCTGTTTTTT
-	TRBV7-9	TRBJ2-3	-	CASSSTGSTDTQYF	TGTGCCAGCAGCTCGACCGGGAGCACAGATACGCAGTATTTT
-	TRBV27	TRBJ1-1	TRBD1	CATGTGLTEAFF	TGTGCCACCGGGACAGGGCTCACTGAAGCTTTCTTT
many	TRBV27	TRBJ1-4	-	CASSFLGDGEKLFF	TGTGCCAGCAGTTTTTTAGGGGACGGTGAAAAACTGTTTTTT
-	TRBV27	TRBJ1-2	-	CASSLSGSYGYTF	TGTGCCAGCAGTTTATCAGGCAGCTATGGCTACACCTTC
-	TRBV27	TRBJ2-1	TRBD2	CASSFLGLAGSGEQFF	TGTGCCAGCAGTTTCTTGGGACTAGCGGGATCGGGTGAGCAGTTCTTC
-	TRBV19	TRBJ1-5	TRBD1	CASRWTGKSNQPQHF	TGTGCCAGTAGGTGGACAGGGAAAAGCAATCAGCCCCAGCATTTT
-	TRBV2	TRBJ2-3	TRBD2	CARAGLAGGTDTQYF	TGTGCCAGGGCCGGACTAGCGGGAGGGACAGATACGCAGTATTTT
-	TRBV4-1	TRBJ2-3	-	CASSQSVDTQYF	TGCGCCAGCAGCCAGAGTGTAGATACGCAGTATTTT
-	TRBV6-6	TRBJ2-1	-	CASSYSNLGLYEQFF	TGTGCCAGCAGTTACTCGAATTTAGGGTTATACGAGCAGTTCTTC
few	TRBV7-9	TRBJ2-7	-	CASMGVNEQYF	TGTGCCAGCATGGGGGTCAACGAGCAGTACTTC
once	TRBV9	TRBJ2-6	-	CASSPYSGANVLTF	TGTGCCAGCAGCCCGTACTCTGGGGCCAACGTCCTGACTTTC
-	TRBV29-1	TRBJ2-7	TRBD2	CSVGGLPGEQYF	TGCAGCGTTGGGGGACTACCGGGCGAGCAGTACTTC
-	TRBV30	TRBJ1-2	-	CAWSVLGSGDGYTF	TGTGCCTGGAGTGTACTGGGATCAGGTGATGGCTACACCTTC
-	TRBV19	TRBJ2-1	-	CASSIPQWYNEQFF	TGTGCCAGTAGTATCCCGCAATGGTACAATGAGCAGTTCTTC
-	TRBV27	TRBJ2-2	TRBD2	CASSPWTSGGGELFF	TGTGCCAGCAGTCCGTGGACTAGCGGGGGCGGGGAGCTGTTTTTT
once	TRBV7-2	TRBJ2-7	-	CASRWHLSSYEQYF	TGTGCCAGCAGATGGCACTTGAGCTCCTACGAGCAGTACTTC
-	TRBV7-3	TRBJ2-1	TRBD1	CASSLRGQWNEQFF	TGTGCCAGCAGCTTAAGGGGACAGTGGAATGAGCAGTTCTTC
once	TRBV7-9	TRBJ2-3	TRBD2	CASSLGLASTDTQYF	TGTGCCAGCAGCTTGGGACTAGCTAGCACAGATACGCAGTATTTT
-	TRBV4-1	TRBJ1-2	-	CASSQGQPTNYGYTF	TGCGCCAGCAGCCAGGGGCAGCCCACAAACTATGGCTACACCTTC
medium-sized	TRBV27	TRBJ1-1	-	CASSFGEGAEAFF	TGTGCCAGCAGTTTCGGGGAGGGGGCTGAAGCTTTCTTT
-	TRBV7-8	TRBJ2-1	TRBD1	CASSRRGQGYNEQFF	TGTGCCAGCAGCCGGAGGGGACAGGGCTACAATGAGCAGTTCTTC
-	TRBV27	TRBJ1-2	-	CASSLGGSHYGYTF	TGTGCCAGCAGTTTGGGCGGGTCCCACTATGGCTACACCTTC
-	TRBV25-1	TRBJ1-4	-	CASSLGTYEKLFF	TGTGCCAGCAGCCTCGGGACATATGAAAAACTGTTTTTT
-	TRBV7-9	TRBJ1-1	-	CASSHHMGGGTEAFF	TGTGCCAGCAGCCACCATATGGGGGGGGGCACTGAAGCTTTCTTT
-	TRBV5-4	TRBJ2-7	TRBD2	CASRTGLAPEQYF	TGTGCCAGCAGAACGGGACTAGCGCCCGAGCAGTACTTC
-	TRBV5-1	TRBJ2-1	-	CASRRNNEQFF	TGCGCCAGCAGGAGGAACAATGAGCAGTTCTTC
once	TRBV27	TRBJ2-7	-	CASSPYGYEQYF	TGTGCCAGCAGTCCATACGGCTACGAGCAGTACTTC
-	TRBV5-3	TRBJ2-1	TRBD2	CARSMGLEDEQFF	TGTGCCAGAAGCATGGGACTAGAGGATGAGCAGTTCTTC
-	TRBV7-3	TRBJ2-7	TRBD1	CASSSGTGAYEQYF	TGTGCCAGCAGCTCCGGGACAGGGGCCTACGAGCAGTACTTC
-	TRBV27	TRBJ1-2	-	CASRLQGSSYGYTF	TGTGCCAGCAGACTTCAGGGTAGCAGCTATGGCTACACCTTC
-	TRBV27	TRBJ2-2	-	CASSNRSPGELFF	TGTGCCAGCAGCAACAGGAGCCCCGGGGAGCTGTTTTTT
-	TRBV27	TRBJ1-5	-	CASSSGQRNQPQHF	TGTGCCAGCAGTTCCGGACAGAGAAATCAGCCCCAGCATTTT
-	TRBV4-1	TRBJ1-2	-	CASSQDKAGDGYTF	TGCGCCAGCAGCCAAGATAAGGCAGGGGATGGCTACACCTTC
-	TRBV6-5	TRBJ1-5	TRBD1	CASRPGTEDQPQHF	TGTGCCAGCAGACCCGGGACAGAGGATCAGCCCCAGCATTTT
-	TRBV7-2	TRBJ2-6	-	CASSPDTTGANVLTF	TGTGCCAGCAGCCCTGACACAACAGGGGCCAACGTCCTGACTTTC
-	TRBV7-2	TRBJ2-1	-	CASSSGGQSSNEQFF	TGTGCCAGCAGCTCCGGCGGACAGTCGTCCAATGAGCAGTTCTTC
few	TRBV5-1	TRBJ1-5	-	CASSLEGVNQPQHF	TGCGCCAGCAGCTTGGAAGGGGTAAATCAGCCCCAGCATTTT
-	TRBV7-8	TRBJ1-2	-	CASSLGAAGQGNRGYTF	TGTGCCAGCAGCTTAGGTGCCGCCGGGCAGGGGAATAGGGGCTACACCTTC
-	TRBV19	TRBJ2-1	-	CASSMTGALNEQFF	TGTGCCAGTAGTATGACAGGTGCTCTCAATGAGCAGTTCTTC
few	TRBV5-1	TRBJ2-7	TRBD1	CASSLGQGAIYEQYF	TGCGCCAGCAGCTTGGGGCAGGGGGCGATCTACGAGCAGTACTTC
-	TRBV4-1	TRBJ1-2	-	CASSQEGGGGDYYGYTF	TGCGCCAGCAGCCAAGAGGGGGGTGGAGGGGATTACTATGGCTACACCTTC
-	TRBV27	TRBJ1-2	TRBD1	CASSLSGQGNYGYTF	TGTGCCAGCAGTTTATCGGGACAGGGAAACTATGGCTACACCTTC
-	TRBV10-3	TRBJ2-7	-	CAISEGIAYEQYF	TGTGCCATCAGTGAAGGTATCGCCTACGAGCAGTACTTC
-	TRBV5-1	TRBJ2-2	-	CATSLAANTGELFF	TGCGCCACCTCGTTGGCAGCGAACACCGGGGAGCTGTTTTTT
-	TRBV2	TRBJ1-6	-	CASSESTAGNSPLHF	TGTGCCAGCAGTGAAAGTACGGCCGGTAATTCACCCCTCCACTTT
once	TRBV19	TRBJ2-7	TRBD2	CAAGASGWTQQYF	TGTGCCGCCGGGGCTAGCGGGTGGACCCAGCAGTACTTC
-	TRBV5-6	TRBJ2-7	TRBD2	CASSLARGRSSYEQYF	TGTGCCAGCAGCTTGGCTCGCGGGAGGTCCTCCTACGAGCAGTACTTC
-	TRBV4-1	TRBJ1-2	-	CASSQNSPDYTF	TGCGCCAGCAGCCAAAACAGCCCCGATTACACCTTC
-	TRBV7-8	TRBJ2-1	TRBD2	CASRSGRADNEQFF	TGTGCCAGCAGAAGCGGGAGGGCGGACAATGAGCAGTTCTTC
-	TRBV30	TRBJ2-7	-	CAWSQKGLRVSYEQYF	TGTGCCTGGAGCCAGAAGGGGCTGAGAGTTTCCTACGAGCAGTACTTC
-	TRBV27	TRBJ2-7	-	CASSPRGVLRYEQYF	TGTGCCAGCAGCCCAAGAGGGGTTCTGCGCTACGAGCAGTACTTC
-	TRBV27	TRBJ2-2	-	CASSLSETTGELFF	TGTGCCAGCAGTTTATCGGAAACCACCGGGGAGCTGTTTTTT